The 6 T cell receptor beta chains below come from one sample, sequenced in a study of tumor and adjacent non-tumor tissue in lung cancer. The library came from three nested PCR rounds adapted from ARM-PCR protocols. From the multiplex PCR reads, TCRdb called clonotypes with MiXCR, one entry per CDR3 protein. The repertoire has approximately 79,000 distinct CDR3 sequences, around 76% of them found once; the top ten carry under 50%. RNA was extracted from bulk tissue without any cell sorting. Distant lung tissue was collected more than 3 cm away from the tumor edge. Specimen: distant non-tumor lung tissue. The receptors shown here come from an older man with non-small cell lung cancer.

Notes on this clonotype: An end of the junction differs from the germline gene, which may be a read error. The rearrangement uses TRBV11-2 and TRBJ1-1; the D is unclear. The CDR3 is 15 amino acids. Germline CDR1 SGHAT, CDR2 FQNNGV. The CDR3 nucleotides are TGTGCCAGTAGCCTCGCCAATTCAAGGAACAATGAAGCTTTCTTT. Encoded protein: CASSLANSRNNEAFF.

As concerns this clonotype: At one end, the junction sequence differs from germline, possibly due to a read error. CDR3 bases: TGTGCCAGCAGCTTAGATCAGAGGGCTCCCTACAAGCAATACTTC. The encoded protein is CASSLDQRAPYKQYF. J is TRBJ2-7 and V is TRBV11-2; a possible D gene is TRBD2 (5 bases). The CDR3 is 15 amino acids. Germline CDR1 is SGHAT and CDR2 is FQNNGV.

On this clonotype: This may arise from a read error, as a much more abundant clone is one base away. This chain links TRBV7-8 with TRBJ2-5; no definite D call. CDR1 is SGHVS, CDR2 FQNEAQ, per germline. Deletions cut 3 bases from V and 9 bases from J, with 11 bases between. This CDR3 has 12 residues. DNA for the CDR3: TGTGCCAGCAGCTTGAGCAATGGGCCCCAGTACTTC. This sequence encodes CASSLSNGPQYF.

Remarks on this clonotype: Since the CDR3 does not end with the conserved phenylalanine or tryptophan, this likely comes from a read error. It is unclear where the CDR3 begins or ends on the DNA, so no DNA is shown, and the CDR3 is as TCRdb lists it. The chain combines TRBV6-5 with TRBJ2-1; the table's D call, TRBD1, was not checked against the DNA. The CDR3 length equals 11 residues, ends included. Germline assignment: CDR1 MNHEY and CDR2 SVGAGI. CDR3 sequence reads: CSSNTGNEQFI.

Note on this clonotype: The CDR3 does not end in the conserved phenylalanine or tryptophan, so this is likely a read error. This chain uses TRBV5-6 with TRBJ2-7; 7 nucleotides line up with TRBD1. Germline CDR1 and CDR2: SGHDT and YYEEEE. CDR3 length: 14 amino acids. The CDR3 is CASTWGQSSYEQYL. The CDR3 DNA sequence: TGTGCTAGCACCTGGGGACAGAGCTCCTACGAGCAGTACTTA.

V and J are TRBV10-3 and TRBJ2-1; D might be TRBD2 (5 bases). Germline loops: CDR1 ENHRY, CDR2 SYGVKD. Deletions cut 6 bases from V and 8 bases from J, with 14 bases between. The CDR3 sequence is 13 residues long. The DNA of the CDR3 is TGTGCCATCAGGTCTAGCCTGATCGATGAGCAGTTCTTC. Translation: CAIRSSLIDEQFF.